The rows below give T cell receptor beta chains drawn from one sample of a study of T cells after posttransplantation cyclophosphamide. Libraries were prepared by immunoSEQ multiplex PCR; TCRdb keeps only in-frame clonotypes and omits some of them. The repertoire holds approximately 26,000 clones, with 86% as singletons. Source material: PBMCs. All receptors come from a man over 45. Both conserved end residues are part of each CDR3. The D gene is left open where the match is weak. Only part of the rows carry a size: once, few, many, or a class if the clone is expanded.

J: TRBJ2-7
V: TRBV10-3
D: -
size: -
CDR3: CAIHLQVHEQYF
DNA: TGTGCCATCCACTTACAGGTCCACGAGCAGTACTTC

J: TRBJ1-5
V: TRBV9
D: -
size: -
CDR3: CASSVVETEKPQHF
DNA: TGTGCCAGCAGCGTAGTTGAGACAGAAAAGCCCCAGCATTTT

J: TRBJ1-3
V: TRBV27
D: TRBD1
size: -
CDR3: CASSLQGATGNTIYF
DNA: TGTGCCAGCAGTTTACAGGGGGCCACGGGAAACACCATATATTTT

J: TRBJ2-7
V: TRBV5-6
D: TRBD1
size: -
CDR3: CASRTGQETYEQYF
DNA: TGTGCCAGCAGAACGGGACAGGAAACCTACGAGCAGTACTTC

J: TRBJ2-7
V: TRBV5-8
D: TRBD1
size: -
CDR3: CASSLWAQGIPYEQYF
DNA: TGTGCCAGCAGCTTGTGGGCACAGGGGATACCCTACGAGCAGTACTTC

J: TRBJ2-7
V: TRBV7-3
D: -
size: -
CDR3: CASSLFSPGEQYF
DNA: TGTGCCAGCAGCTTATTCTCCCCGGGAGAGCAGTACTTC

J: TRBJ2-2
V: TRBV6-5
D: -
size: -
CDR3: CASSYREGGTGELFF
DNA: TGTGCCAGCAGTTACAGGGAAGGAGGCACCGGGGAGCTGTTTTTT

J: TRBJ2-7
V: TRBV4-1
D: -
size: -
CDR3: CASSLRTGNEQYF
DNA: TGCGCCAGCAGCCTCCGGACGGGAAACGAGCAGTACTTC

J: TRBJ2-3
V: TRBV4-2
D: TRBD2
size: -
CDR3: CASSPGDLAGGNTDTQYF
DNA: TGTGCCAGCAGCCCCGGGGACCTAGCGGGAGGGAACACAGATACGCAGTATTTT

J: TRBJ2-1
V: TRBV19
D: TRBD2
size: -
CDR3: CASNALAGGSNEQFF
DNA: TGTGCCAGTAATGCCCTAGCGGGAGGCTCCAATGAGCAGTTCTTC

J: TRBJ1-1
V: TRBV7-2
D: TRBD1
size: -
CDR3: CASSWVGQGLEAFF
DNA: TGTGCCAGCAGTTGGGTCGGACAGGGCCTTGAAGCTTTCTTT

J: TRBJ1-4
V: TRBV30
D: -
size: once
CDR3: CAGDQKASTNEKLFF
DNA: TGTGCTGGAGACCAGAAAGCATCAACTAATGAAAAACTGTTTTTT

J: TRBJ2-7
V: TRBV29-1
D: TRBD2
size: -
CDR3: CSISSGRALDEQYF
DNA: TGCAGCATAAGTAGCGGGAGGGCCTTGGACGAGCAGTACTTC

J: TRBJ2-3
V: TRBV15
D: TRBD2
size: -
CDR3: CATSSRTSGSPTQYF
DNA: TGTGCCACCAGCTCGCGGACTAGCGGGAGCCCCACGCAGTATTTT

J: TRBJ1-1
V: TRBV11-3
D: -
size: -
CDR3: CASSYTITRNTEAFF
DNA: TGTGCCAGCAGCTATACGATAACCAGAAACACTGAAGCTTTCTTT

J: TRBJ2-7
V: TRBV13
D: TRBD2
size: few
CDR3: CASSARLAGGYEQYF
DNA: TGTGCCAGCAGCGCCCGACTAGCGGGAGGGTACGAGCAGTACTTC

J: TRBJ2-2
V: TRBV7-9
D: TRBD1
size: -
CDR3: CASSRDRVDTGELFF
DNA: TGTGCCAGCAGCCGGGACAGGGTTGACACCGGGGAGCTGTTTTTT

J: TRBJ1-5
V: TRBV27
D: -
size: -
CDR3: CASSLFGAGDQPQHF
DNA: TGTGCCAGCAGTTTATTCGGGGCGGGGGATCAGCCCCAGCATTTT

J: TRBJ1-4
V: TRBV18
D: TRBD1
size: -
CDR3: CASSPPRQGKEKLFF
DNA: TGTGCCAGCTCACCCCCTCGACAGGGGAAAGAAAAACTGTTTTTT

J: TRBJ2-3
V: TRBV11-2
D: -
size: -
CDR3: CASTTRTSTDTQYF
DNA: TGTGCCAGTACTACAAGGACTAGCACAGATACGCAGTATTTT

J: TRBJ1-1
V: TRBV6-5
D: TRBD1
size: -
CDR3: CASSYRQGRAFF
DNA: TGTGCCAGCAGTTACCGACAGGGAAGAGCTTTCTTT

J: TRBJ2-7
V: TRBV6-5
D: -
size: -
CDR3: CASSYIGGPYEQYF
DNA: TGTGCCAGCAGTTACATCGGTGGGCCCTACGAGCAGTACTTC

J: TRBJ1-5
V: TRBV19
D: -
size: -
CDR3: CASSSGRRNQPQHF
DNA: TGTGCCAGTAGTAGCGGTCGACGCAATCAGCCCCAGCATTTT

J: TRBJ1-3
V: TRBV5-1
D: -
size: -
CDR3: CASSLGVRRDAGNTIYF
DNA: TGCGCCAGCAGCCTCGGGGTTCGGAGGGATGCTGGAAACACCATATATTTT

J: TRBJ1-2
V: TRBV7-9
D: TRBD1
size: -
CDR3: CASSQARGRPAGGYTF
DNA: TGTGCCAGCAGCCAAGCCAGGGGGCGCCCGGCCGGTGGCTACACCTTC

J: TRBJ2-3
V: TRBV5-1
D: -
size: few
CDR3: CASSLWGGSTDTQYF
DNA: TGCGCCAGCAGCTTGTGGGGCGGTAGCACAGATACGCAGTATTTT

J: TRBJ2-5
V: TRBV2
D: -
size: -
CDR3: CASRGRETQYF
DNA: TGTGCCAGCAGAGGGAGAGAGACCCAGTACTTC

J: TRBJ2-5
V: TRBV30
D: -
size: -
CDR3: CAWTGEYQETQYF
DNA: TGTGCCTGGACAGGGGAGTACCAAGAGACCCAGTACTTC

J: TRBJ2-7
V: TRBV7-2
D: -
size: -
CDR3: CASSLQAPTLYEQYF
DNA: TGTGCCAGCAGCTTACAGGCCCCTACTCTCTACGAGCAGTACTTC

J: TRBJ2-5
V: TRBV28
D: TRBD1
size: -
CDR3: CATRGQGYPRMMETQYF
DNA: TGTGCCACCAGGGGGCAAGGCTACCCTAGAATGATGGAGACCCAGTACTTC

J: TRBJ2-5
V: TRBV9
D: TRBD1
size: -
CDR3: CASSATPGQGKTQYF
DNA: TGTGCCAGCAGCGCGACCCCGGGACAGGGGAAGACCCAGTACTTC

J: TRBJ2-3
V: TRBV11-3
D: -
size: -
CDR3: CASSSNGPDTQYF
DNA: TGTGCCAGCAGCTCAAACGGTCCAGATACGCAGTATTTT

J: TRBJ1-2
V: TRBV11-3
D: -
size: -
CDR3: CASSSIRNASHGYTF
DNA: TGTGCCAGCAGCTCGATCAGGAACGCCAGTCATGGCTACACCTTC

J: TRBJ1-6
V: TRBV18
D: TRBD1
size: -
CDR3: CASFRDRGSSPLHF
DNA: TGTGCCAGCTTCCGGGACAGGGGTTCCTCACCCCTCCACTTT

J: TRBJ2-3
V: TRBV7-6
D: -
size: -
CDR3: CASSPPSTDTQYF
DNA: TGTGCCAGCAGCCCCCCGAGCACAGATACGCAGTATTTT

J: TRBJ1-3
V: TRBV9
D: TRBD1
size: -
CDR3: CASSVEDRGSGNTIYF
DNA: TGTGCCAGCAGCGTAGAAGACAGGGGGTCTGGAAACACCATATATTTT

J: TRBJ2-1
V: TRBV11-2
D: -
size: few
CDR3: CASSGGIGEGYEQFF
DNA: TGTGCCAGCAGCGGAGGGATAGGTGAGGGCTATGAGCAGTTCTTC

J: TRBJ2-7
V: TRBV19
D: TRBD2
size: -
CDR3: CASSRLAGGYEQYF
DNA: TGTGCCAGTAGTCGGCTAGCGGGGGGCTACGAGCAGTACTTC

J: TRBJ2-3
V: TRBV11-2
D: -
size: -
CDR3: CASSLAPLGPKGTDTQYF
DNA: TGTGCCAGCAGCTTAGCCCCGCTTGGGCCAAAGGGGACAGATACGCAGTATTTT

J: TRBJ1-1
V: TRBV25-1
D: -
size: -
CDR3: CASSDWNTEAFF
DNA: TGTGCCAGCAGTGACTGGAACACTGAAGCTTTCTTT

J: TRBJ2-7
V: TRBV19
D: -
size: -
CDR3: CASSPLTGFTCEQYF
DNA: TGTGCCAGTAGTCCCTTGACGGGGTTTACCTGCGAGCAGTACTTC

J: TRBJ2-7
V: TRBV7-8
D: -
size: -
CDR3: CASSLVRGEQYF
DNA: TGTGCCAGCAGCTTAGTCAGGGGAGAGCAGTACTTC

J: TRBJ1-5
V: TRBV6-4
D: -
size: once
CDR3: CASSVGPGNQPQHF
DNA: TGTGCCAGCAGTGTTGGGCCGGGCAATCAGCCCCAGCATTTT